This paragraph reports one T cell receptor (beta chain). This sample stems from a study of regulatory T cells in long-lasting Graves disease. The germline V gene encodes CDR1 LGHNA and CDR2 YSLEER. The CDR3 extends over 15 amino acids. After removal of 1 base from V and 5 bases from J, the junction contained 7 bases not matched to a gene. The sample's time point: persistent/refractory GD, antithyroid drugs over 5 years with positive TRAb. The authors made the TCR library using RNA they extracted from PBMCs. According to the study, TCR beta libraries were built with iRepertoire HTBI primers and CDR3-region Arm-PCR. TCRdb recomputed calls from the multiplex PCR reads with MiXCR, one row per CDR3 protein. Of around 510,000 distinct CDR3 sequences listed, around 20% are singletons.

Material: peripheral blood mononuclear cells (PBMCs), obtained when the disease was refractory, from a patient treated with antithyroid drugs. The rearrangement uses TRBV4-3 and TRBJ1-2; 7 bases are shared with TRBD1. This clonotype was obtained from a female donor with Graves disease. For the CDR3, the DNA is TGCGCCAGCAGCCAAGTTAAGGGGGCGCGGTATGGCTACACCTTC. The encoded protein is CASSQVKGARYGYTF.